The 32 T cell receptor beta chains listed next were all sequenced from one sample in a study of blood T cell repertoires in COVID-19. Repertoires were generated with immunoSEQ multiplex PCR, while TCRdb's copy carries only in-frame clones and drops some. In the table there are 250,000 to 350,000 clones, 70% to 85% of which are singletons. The material sequenced was peripheral blood. These receptors originate from a human donor with COVID-19, enrolled during active disease. The donor label of this sample is uncertain.

The rearrangement joins TRBV27 to TRBJ1-5; 10 nucleotides match TRBD1. Losses at the gene ends were 7 bases for V and 4 bases for J; bases not matched to a gene: 25. The CDR3 loop spans 21 amino acids. Germline assignment: CDR1 MNHEY and CDR2 SMNVEV (reference sequence). In nucleotides, the CDR3 is TGTGCCAGCAAGGCGGCCGTCGATGTCCGGGACAGGGGTATGAGGAATCAGCCCCAGCATTTT. As protein: CASKAAVDVRDRGMRNQPQHF.

The chain has TRBV19 and TRBJ1-1; tentative D call: TRBD1 (5 bases). The germline V and J ends were trimmed by 7 bases and 8 bases, with 17 bases remaining between them. The germline CDR1 and CDR2 sequences are LNHDA and SQIVND (reference sequence). This CDR3 is 13 amino acids long. This CDR3 reads CASTDRNRLEAFF. Here the CDR3 DNA reads TGTGCCAGTACCGACAGAAACCGATTAGAAGCTTTCTTT.

This chain links TRBV2 with TRBJ2-3; 9 bases match TRBD1. This CDR3 contains 14 residues. V lost 7 bases, J lost 4 bases, and 6 bases stayed unmatched. Germline V CDR1 and CDR2: SNHLY, FYNNEI. The CDR3 region has the DNA TGTGCCAGCACCCGGGACAGGGCCCCAGATACGCAGTATTTT. Protein: CASTRDRAPDTQYF.

The chain has TRBV19 and TRBJ1-1; perhaps TRBD1 as D (5 bases). The V gene's germline CDR1 is LNHDA and CDR2 SQIVND (reference sequence). V was clipped by 6 bases and J by 5 bases, with 19 bases between them. The CDR3 runs to 15 residues. In DNA, the CDR3 is TGTGCCAGTAGCTTCGATCCCGGGGGAGGAACTGAAGCTTTCTTT. Amino acids: CASSFDPGGGTEAFF.

The V call is TRBV4-2, the J call TRBJ2-6; tentatively, D is TRBD2 (6 bases). The CDR3 consists of 17 residues. The germline CDR1 and CDR2 sequences are LGHNA and YNFKEQ. Trimming took off 3 bases at V and 0 bases at J, with 12 bases between the two ends. CDR3 coding DNA: TGTGCCAGCAGCCAGGGAGGAGTCTCCTCTGGGGCCAACGTCCTGACTTTC. This codes for CASSQGGVSSGANVLTF.

The rearrangement uses TRBV5-1 and TRBJ1-2; 7 nucleotides match TRBD1. The CDR3 covers 14 residues. V lost 6 bases to trimming and J lost 4 bases; unmatched junction nucleotides: 9. In germline, CDR1 is SGHRS, CDR2 YFSETQ. The CDR3 reads CASKGDRTLYGYTF. The DNA of the CDR3 is TGCGCCAGCAAGGGGGACAGAACACTCTATGGCTACACCTTC.

This chain uses TRBV3-1 (or the pseudogene TRBV3-2) with TRBJ1-5; maybe TRBD1 (6 bases). CDR3 length equals 17 residues. The V gene lost 0 bases and the J gene lost 0 bases, with 12 bases spanning the gap. CDR1 and CDR2 (germline): LGHDT, YNNKEL (reference sequence). For the CDR3, the DNA is TGTGCCAGCAGCCAAGATAACGGGGGGCGTAGCAATCAGCCCCAGCATTTT. It codes for CASSQDNGGRSNQPQHF.

The rearrangement joins TRBV28 to TRBJ1-5; a weak D match, TRBD1 (5 bases). Looked up from germline, CDR1 is MDHEN and CDR2 is SYDVKM. Trimming took 6 bases from V and 2 from J, leaving 11 bases between them. The CDR3 consists of 14 residues. The CDR3 sequence is CASSEVQGNQPQHF. As DNA, the CDR3 is TGTGCCAGCAGCGAAGTACAGGGCAATCAGCCCCAGCATTTT.

The rearrangement joins TRBV11-3 to TRBJ2-3; 7 bases agree with TRBD1. CDR3 length: 14 amino acids. Losses at the gene ends were 5 bases for V and 2 bases for J; bases not matched to a gene: 4. Germline CDR1 is SGHNT and CDR2 is YENEEA. CDR3 sequence (DNA): TGTGCCAGCAGCCCGGGACAGATCACAGATACGCAGTATTTT. Residues: CASSPGQITDTQYF.

V gene TRBV11-2 combines with J gene TRBJ1-6; a weak D match, TRBD1 (6 bases). The ends were cut back, 6 bases at V and 7 bases at J, with 19 bases in the middle. This CDR3 is built from 16 residues. Germline V CDR1 and CDR2: SGHAT, FQNNGV. The DNA for the CDR3 is TGTGCCAGCAGGCGCCCAGGGGTTCGATTAAATTCACCCCTCCACTTT. Residues: CASRRPGVRLNSPLHF.

This chain connects TRBV18 to TRBJ2-3; weak D call: TRBD2 (5 bases). The CDR3 contains 12 residues. V was cut by 5 bases and J by 6 bases, with 9 bases left in between. The germline CDR1 and CDR2 sequences are KGHSH and LQKENI. CDR3 DNA sequence: TGTGCCAGCTCAGGAGGTGTTGATACGCAGTATTTT. Translating gives CASSGGVDTQYF.

The V and J genes are TRBV28 and TRBJ1-2, with a tentative D call TRBD1 (5 bases). CDR3 size: 13 residues. The germline CDR1 and CDR2 sequences are MDHEN and SYDVKM. The V and J ends lost 3 bases and 2 bases respectively, with 7 bases between them. The CDR3 DNA sequence: TGTGCCAGCAGTTTGTCAGGGAACTATGGCTACACCTTC. Protein sequence: CASSLSGNYGYTF.

V gene TRBV19 combines with J gene TRBJ1-1, with D unclear. The V and J ends lost 6 bases and 1 base respectively, with 15 bases between them. The CDR3 contains 15 residues. Germline V gene sequence: CDR1 LNHDA, CDR2 SQIVND (reference sequence). This CDR3 is CASSPSTAANTEAFF. The CDR3 DNA reads TGTGCCAGTAGCCCATCCACAGCGGCGAACACTGAAGCTTTCTTT.

The gene calls are TRBV2 and TRBJ2-5; weak D call: TRBD2 (7 bases). With 6 bases removed from V and 5 bases from J, the gap between germline ends came to 13 bases. The germline V gene has CDR1 SNHLY and CDR2 FYNNEI. The CDR3 has 13 residues. The CDR3 loop is CASSPGGPETQYF. CDR3 in DNA: TGTGCCAGCAGCCCGGGGGGCCCGGAGACCCAGTACTTC.

This clone has just one count. The chain carries TRBV19 and TRBJ2-2; D is possibly TRBD2 (6 bases). V was clipped by 6 bases and J by 2 bases, with 16 bases between them. CDR1 and CDR2 (germline): LNHDA, SQIVND (reference sequence). This CDR3 has 16 residues. The CDR3 loop is CASSPWREANTGELFF. In DNA, the CDR3 is TGTGCCAGTAGCCCGTGGCGGGAAGCCAACACCGGGGAGCTGTTTTTT.

The rearrangement links TRBV5-5 to TRBJ1-3, with D tentatively TRBD1 (5 bases). The CDR3 has 15 residues. Germline CDR1 reads SGHKS; CDR2 reads YYEKEE (reference sequence). The germline V and J ends were trimmed by 0 bases and 8 bases, with 15 bases remaining between them. The CDR3 spells CASSLVYGGSYTIYF. The CDR3 DNA sequence: TGTGCCAGCAGCTTGGTCTACGGGGGTTCATACACCATATATTTT.

The chain has TRBV5-1 and TRBJ2-7, with a possible D match to TRBD1 (6 bases). Germline CDR1 is SGHRS and CDR2 is YFSETQ. V lost 5 bases and J 5 bases, leaving 8 bases between the germline ends. The CDR3 is 11 residues long. The CDR3 nucleotides are TGCGCCAGCAGGGACAGCCACGAGCAGTACTTC. The encoded protein is CASRDSHEQYF.

The CDR3 sequence: CASGTSGYNEQFF. For the CDR3, the DNA is TGTGCCAGCGGGACTAGCGGCTACAATGAGCAGTTCTTC. The chain links TRBV9 to TRBJ2-1, with 11 bases matching TRBD2. The germline V gene encodes CDR1 SGDLS and CDR2 YYNGEE. CDR3 length: 13 amino acids. With V trimmed by 7 bases and J by 3 bases, 0 bases remained unmatched.

V and J are TRBV6-6 and TRBJ2-3; 12 nucleotides agree with TRBD2. Trimming cost V 5 bases and J 3 bases; bases outside gene matches: 3. CDR1 MNHNY and CDR2 SVGAGI come from the germline V gene (reference sequence). The CDR3 is made up of 15 amino acids. The DNA of the CDR3 is TGTGCCAGCAGTCGCGGACTAGCGGGGACAGATACGCAGTATTTT. It codes for CASSRGLAGTDTQYF.

The chain couples TRBV12-5 to TRBJ2-3; TRBD2 agrees at 7 bases. In germline, CDR1 is LGHNT, CDR2 FRNRAP. This CDR3 comprises 17 residues. V shed 7 bases, J shed 0 bases, and the junction held 13 bases outside the gene matches. In DNA form, the CDR3 reads TGTGCTAGTGCCACGTCGGTAGCGGGCCCTAGCACAGATACGCAGTATTTT. Amino acid sequence: CASATSVAGPSTDTQYF.

The chain carries TRBV30 and TRBJ2-1; 7 bases agree with TRBD1. The length of the CDR3 is 14 residues. Trimming took 2 bases from V and 3 from J; bases not matched to a gene: 4. CDR1 is GTSNPN and CDR2 is SVGIG in the germline V gene (reference sequence). CDR3 in amino acids: CAWSLRQGYNEQFF. In nucleotides, the CDR3 is TGTGCCTGGAGTTTGAGACAGGGCTACAATGAGCAGTTCTTC.

This clone was found once. This chain links TRBV5-1 with TRBJ2-2, with 10 bases aligning to TRBD2. The CDR3 totals 16 residues. With V trimmed by 0 bases and J by 6 bases, 5 bases remained unmatched. Germline V CDR1 and CDR2: SGHRS, YFSETQ. The CDR3 here is CASSLAASGSPGELFF. The CDR3 DNA is TGCGCCAGCAGCTTGGCGGCTAGCGGGAGTCCCGGGGAGCTGTTTTTT.

The table lists this clone with a count of one. This chain links TRBV13 with TRBJ2-7; D unresolved. CDR1 and CDR2 (germline): PRHDT, FYEKMQ (reference sequence). Trimming took off 5 bases at V and 0 bases at J, with 11 bases between the two ends. The CDR3 totals 14 residues. Here the CDR3 DNA reads TGTGCCAGCAGCCTGCGACTGGGCTCCTACGAGCAGTACTTC. This codes for CASSLRLGSYEQYF.

This sequence joins TRBV10-3 and TRBJ2-2, with TRBD2 matching 8 bases. This CDR3 is built from 15 residues. The germline gives CDR1 ENHRY, CDR2 SYGVKD. The CDR3 spells CAIGSAGVGTGELFF. In nucleotides, the CDR3 is TGTGCGATCGGGTCAGCGGGAGTAGGGACCGGGGAGCTGTTTTTT.

This sequence joins TRBV19 and TRBJ1-6, with unresolved D. Germline V gene sequence: CDR1 LNHDA, CDR2 SQIVND (reference sequence). Trimming shortened V by 3 bases and J by 7 bases, and 10 bases separated the two germline ends. This CDR3 has 14 residues. The CDR3 sequence: CASSMVRGNSPLHF. The CDR3 DNA reads TGTGCCAGTAGTATGGTGCGAGGAAATTCACCCCTCCACTTT.

This chain uses TRBV25-1 with TRBJ2-5; 9 nucleotides agree with TRBD1. Germline V gene data show CDR1 as MGHDK and CDR2 as SYGVNS. This CDR3 has 14 amino acids. Trimming at V came to 6 bases and at J to 5 bases, leaving 7 bases not matched to a gene. Here the CDR3 reads CASSPTGGTETQYF. DNA for the CDR3: TGTGCCAGCAGCCCGACAGGGGGAACGGAGACCCAGTACTTC.

The chain is built from TRBV6-5 and TRBJ1-1; possible D gene TRBD1, 6 bases. The CDR3 totals 12 residues. CDR1 MNHEY and CDR2 SVGAGI come from the germline V gene. The V and J ends lost 10 bases and 1 base respectively, with 10 bases between them. CDR3 in DNA: TGTGCCATTGGGACATGGAACACTGAAGCTTTCTTT. It encodes CAIGTWNTEAFF.

The rearrangement joins TRBV9 to TRBJ2-7, with D possibly matching TRBD2 (6 bases). Germline CDR1 reads SGDLS; CDR2 reads YYNGEE. The CDR3 loop spans 14 amino acids. Trimming cost V 3 bases and J 0 bases, with 10 bases left between them. Here the CDR3 reads CASSGRGSSYEQYF. CDR3 DNA: TGTGCCAGCAGCGGCCGGGGGAGCTCCTACGAGCAGTACTTC.

The gene calls are TRBV7-3 and TRBJ1-2; TRBD1 might be the D (5 bases). There are 14 residues in the CDR3. Trimming shortened V by 5 bases and J by 4 bases, and 14 bases separated the two germline ends. In germline, CDR1 is SGHTA, CDR2 FQGTGA. CDR3 coding DNA: TGTGCCAGCAGCCCGGGAGGGGAGGGCTATGGCTACACCTTC. It yields the protein CASSPGGEGYGYTF.

Comments on this clone: The junction departs from germline at one end; a sequencing error may be responsible. This sequence joins TRBV7-7 and TRBJ2-2; the D gene could be TRBD1 or TRBD2 (5 bases each). The germline V gene encodes CDR1 SSHAT and CDR2 FNYEAQ (reference sequence). This CDR3 comprises 16 residues. The CDR3 region is CASSLARQPNTGELFF. The CDR3, as DNA: TGTGCTAGCAGCTTAGCGAGACAGCCAAACACCGGGGAGCTGTTTTTT.

The chain has TRBV5-5 and TRBJ2-7; D may be TRBD1 (6 bases). V dropped 0 bases and J dropped 6 bases, with 19 bases sitting between them. Germline CDR1 SGHKS, CDR2 YYEKEE (reference sequence). The CDR3 length is 16 residues. The CDR3, as DNA: TGTGCCAGCAGCTTGGATTCAGGGGCGACGAGGGGCGAGCAGTACTTC. Translation: CASSLDSGATRGEQYF.

The genes are TRBV7-3 and TRBJ2-2; D is unresolved. Germline V gene data show CDR1 as SGHTA and CDR2 as FQGTGA. The V end was cut by 2 bases, the J end by 7 bases, with 8 bases between. CDR3 size: 13 residues. CDR3 in DNA: TGTGCCAGCAGCTTACGGTCTGGCGGGGAGCTGTTTTTT. Protein: CASSLRSGGELFF.